This paragraph covers one T cell receptor (beta chain) sequence. It has no known antigen specificity. No clone much larger than this one lies a single base away; base qualities are absent. Whole blood was collected in K2EDTA tubes by collaborating institutions according to the institutions' own protocols. For TCRbeta analysis, collaborators shipped samples as frozen whole blood, isolated PBMCs, or DNA extracted from either of those sample types. These data are taken from a study of blood T cell repertoires in COVID-19 (dated by TCRdb to the early 2020s). About the full investigation: Samples covering the acute and convalescent phases of COVID-19 were provided by collaborators in the United States, Italy and Spain. The material from the prospective study consisted of cDNA or gDNA derived from T cells, B-cell-depleted T cells, or PBMCs. The dataset comprised deeply sampled blood TCRbeta repertoires from subjects exposed to, actively infected with, or recovered from COVID-19. A freely available public database, intended as a resource for researchers studying the immune response to SARS-CoV-2, is where the repertoires were released. The samples were drawn from two sources: the first 160 participants of the ongoing ImmuneRACE study, and 1,000 to 1,500 subjects contributed by 6 global collaborators. Sample metadata almost always included a de-identified subject ID, COVID-19 status, age in years and sex. HLA class I and class II types, where available, came from metadata supplied by the sample provider rather than from assay-based typing.

The immunoSEQ Assay, a bias-controlled multiplex PCR, was used to amplify TCRbeta CDR3 regions from genomic DNA. On the authors' methods: The number of nucleated cells in each sample was estimated by amplification of reference gene primers within the assay. Sequence reads were collapsed and filtered to measure the absolute abundance of every unique TCRbeta CDR3 rearrangement. For each sample, productive Simpson clonality was calculated as the square root of Simpson's diversity index across productive rearrangements. Sourced from immuneACCESS, this table was stored by TCRdb with only in-frame sequences that have V and J called. A share of the clones is absent; for the studies checked, an unresolved V gene accounts for under half, and the remainder has no known explanation. V, J and clone size were drawn from that table, and D and trimming were deduced from the DNA. The sample has around 49,000 clones on record, around 90% of them singletons. Under 2.5% of the sample is in the top ten clones.

CDR1 and CDR2, looked up from the germline V gene, are SNHLY and FYNNEI. V is reduced by 4 bases and J by 8 bases, leaving a spacing of 14 bases between them. The CDR3 numbers 14 residues from cysteine through phenylalanine. Only the CDR3 DNA is retained, 42 bases long and in frame from the first base. General study outcomes and caveats: Clinical and demographic metadata were provided uncurated, with the amount varying by source and participant.

This receptor was obtained from a human donor in a cohort sampled during active COVID-19. Source material: peripheral blood. The sequence is built from TRBV2 and TRBJ1-4, and perhaps TRBD1 as D gene, on 5 matching bases. The DNA reads as follows: TGTGCCAGCAGTGTCTTCAGGGTTGGGGAAAAACTGTTTTTT. This translates into CASSVFRVGEKLFF. With all but the CDR3 taken from the reference TRBV2 and TRBJ1-4 genes, the full variable domain is: EPEVTQTPSHQVTQMGQEVILRCVPISNHLYFYWYRQILGQKVEFLVSFYNNEISEKSEIFDDQFSVERPDGSNFTLKIRSTKLEDSAMYFCASSVFRVGEKLFFGSGTQLSVL.